Described below is a single T cell receptor (beta chain) sequence and its context. In the authors' methods: Reference gene primer amplification in the assay estimated nucleated cell counts. Produced via immunoSEQ multiplex PCR; TCRdb's table is partial and in-frame only. V, J and clone size derive from that table, while D and trimming were established from the DNA sequence. The sample has 85,000 to 130,000 clones, 85% to 90% seen once. This record comes from a study of blood T cell repertoires in COVID-19. Study overall: Samples came from the United States, Italy and Spain, spanning acute and convalescent COVID-19. T cells, B-cell-depleted T cells, or PBMCs supplied cDNA or gDNA.

Germline-derived CDR1 and CDR2 are SGHNT and YENEEA. V was pared by 3 bases and J by 8 bases, with 8 bases between. This CDR3 contains 12 residues. The clonotype was recovered from a man over 45 with acute or convalescent COVID-19. The chain has TRBV11-3 and TRBJ2-4, with a tentative D call TRBD2 (6 bases). The sequenced material came from peripheral blood. This CDR3 is CASSFPGDIQYF. DNA for the CDR3: TGTGCCAGCAGCTTTCCGGGGGACATTCAGTACTTC.